What follows are 28 T cell receptor beta chains derived from one specimen sequenced in a study of response to subunit inactivated influenza vaccine. TCRdb analysed the RT-PCR reads with MiXCR anew, one entry per CDR3 protein. The sample consists of 540,000 or so distinct CDR3 sequences, approximately 12% of them appearing once. The sequencing here drew on PBMCs from blood, taken roughly 45 days after vaccination. The source of these receptors is a man in his forties or fifties who received an inactivated influenza vaccine.

The sample holds many counts of this clonotype. The V and J genes are TRBV20-1 and TRBJ1-1, with D maybe TRBD1 (5 bases). Germline assignment: CDR1 DFQATT and CDR2 SNEGSKA (reference sequence). V lost 6 bases and J lost 0, with 17 bases in between. The CDR3 loop spans 15 amino acids. CDR3 amino acids: CSANRDGIMNTEAFF. CDR3 DNA sequence: TGCAGTGCCAACCGGGACGGCATAATGAACACTGAAGCTTTCTTT.

This clonotype was picked up a small number of times. The gene calls are TRBV20-1 and TRBJ2-3; unclear D gene. This CDR3 region has 11 residues. Per germline, CDR1 DFQATT and CDR2 SNEGSKA (reference sequence). Trimming left V 2 bases short and J 8 bases short, with 8 bases between. CDR3: CSARKELTQYF. The CDR3 DNA follows: TGCAGTGCTAGAAAGGAGCTTACGCAGTATTTT.

V is TRBV9 and J is TRBJ2-3; TRBD2 agrees at 8 bases. Per the germline V gene, CDR1 is SGDLS and CDR2 is YYNGEE. There are 15 residues in the CDR3. V dropped 3 bases and J dropped 4; count of bases not matched to a gene: 7. Here the CDR3 DNA reads TGTGCCAGCAGCGCCGGGACTAGTTTTTCAGATACGCAGTATTTT. The encoded protein is CASSAGTSFSDTQYF.

The genes are TRBV7-9 and TRBJ2-5; D possibly matches TRBD1 or TRBD2 (5 bases each). Germline CDR1 reads SEHNR; CDR2 reads FQNEAQ (reference sequence). The CDR3 covers 14 residues. Trimming stripped 2 bases from V and 10 bases from J, with 17 bases between. The CDR3 reads CASSLPGTFQGQYF. The CDR3 region has the DNA TGTGCCAGCAGCTTACCCGGGACGTTTCAGGGCCAGTACTTC. Full variable domain (remainder filled in from reference TRBV7-9 and TRBJ2-5): DTGVSQNPRHKITKRGQNVTFRCDPISEHNRLYWYRQTLGQGPEFLTYFQNEAQLEKSRLLSDRFSAERPKGSFSTLEIQRTEQGDSAMYLCASSLPGTFQGQYFGPGTRLLVL.

The chain combines TRBV7-2 with TRBJ2-7, with a possible D match to TRBD2 (6 bases). The V gene lost 1 base and the J gene lost 2 bases, with 15 bases spanning the gap. Germline CDR1 is SGHTA and CDR2 is FQGNSA. This CDR3 has 16 amino acids. CDR3 sequence reads: CASSLGRAHHAYEQYF. The CDR3, as DNA: TGTGCCAGCAGCTTAGGGAGGGCCCATCACGCCTACGAGCAGTACTTC.

This clonotype appeared a few times. The J gene is TRBJ1-2, the V gene TRBV4-3, with a tentative D call TRBD1 (6 bases). CDR1 and CDR2 (germline): LGHNA, YSLEER. The CDR3 is 15 amino acids. With 0 bases removed from V and 4 bases from J, the gap between germline ends came to 12 bases. Here the CDR3 DNA reads TGCGCCAGCAGCCAAGACCCACAGGGTATCTATGGCTACACCTTC. Encoded protein: CASSQDPQGIYGYTF.

At least ten counts were recorded for this clonotype. The genes are TRBV5-6 and TRBJ2-7, with D hard to call. CDR1 and CDR2 from the germline V gene are SGHDT and YYEEEE. V lost 2 bases and J lost 0, with 9 bases in between. The CDR3 has 14 amino acids. CDR3 sequence: CASSFWSVSYEQYF. The CDR3 coding sequence is TGTGCCAGCAGCTTTTGGTCGGTCTCCTACGAGCAGTACTTC.

The chain joins TRBV9 to TRBJ2-1, with 7 bases lining up with TRBD2. This CDR3 has 16 residues. Unmatched junction bases numbered 10, after V lost 4 bases and J lost 3 bases. Germline CDR1 is SGDLS and CDR2 is YYNGEE. For the CDR3, the DNA is TGTGCCAGCAGCCTTCAGGTGGGGGGGGTCTACAATGAGCAGTTCTTC. Translated, it gives CASSLQVGGVYNEQFF.

This clonotype has a count of ten or more. The CDR3 nucleotides read TGTGCCACCAGAGACAGTGTCGGGAACTATGGCTACACCTTC. Translation gives CATRDSVGNYGYTF. The V and J genes are TRBV24-1 and TRBJ1-2, with a weak D call TRBD1 (5 bases). This CDR3 has 14 residues. V was pared by 7 bases and J by 2 bases, with 13 bases between. Germline values: CDR1 KGHDR, CDR2 SFDVKD.

This clonotype has a handful of counts. The rearrangement uses TRBV20-1 and TRBJ2-5; tentatively, D is TRBD1 or TRBD2 (6 bases each). Germline CDR1 DFQATT, CDR2 SNEGSKA (reference sequence). The CDR3 is 14 residues long. Trimming pared 3 bases from V and 5 bases from J, leaving 16 bases between. The CDR3 spells CSASGGGVGETQYF. CDR3 DNA sequence: TGCAGTGCTAGCGGGGGCGGAGTTGGGGAGACCCAGTACTTC.

This clonotype was seen only a few times. The rearrangement uses TRBV11-1 and TRBJ2-1; 10 bases line up with TRBD2. This CDR3 is 16 amino acids long. The trim removed 6 bases at V and 7 bases at J, leaving 12 bases unmatched. Germline lookup yields CDR1 SGHAT and CDR2 FQDESV (reference sequence). CDR3 in DNA: TGTGCCAGCAGTCCTTTTCTAGCGGGAGTGGGGAATGAGCAGTTCTTC. As protein: CASSPFLAGVGNEQFF.

The CDR3 nucleotides are TGCGCCAGCAGCTGGGGGCTGTGGACAGATACGCAGTATTTT. Translating gives CASSWGLWTDTQYF. The rearrangement uses TRBV5-1 and TRBJ2-3; D perhaps matches TRBD1 (6 bases). Germline V gives CDR1 SGHRS, CDR2 YFSETQ. The CDR3 is 14 residues long. V lost 3 bases and J lost 3, with 11 bases in between.

CDR3 sequence reads: CASSLYRESYEQYF. The DNA for the CDR3 is TGTGCCAGCAGCCTCTACAGGGAGTCCTACGAGCAGTACTTC. The chain recombines TRBV14 with TRBJ2-7, with a weak D call TRBD1 (6 bases). The V end was cut by 4 bases, the J end by 1 base, with 11 bases between. The CDR3 has 14 amino acids. The V gene's germline CDR1 is SGHDN and CDR2 FVKESK.

The genes are TRBV5-6 and TRBJ2-3; 7 bases are shared with TRBD1. This CDR3 is built from 14 residues. Germline CDR1 SGHDT, CDR2 YYEEEE. Trimming at V came to 0 bases and at J to 6 bases, leaving 4 bases not matched to a gene. CDR3 bases: TGTGCCAGCAGCTTGGGACTGGGACAGGATACGCAGTATTTT. Translated: CASSLGLGQDTQYF.

V gene TRBV12-3 or TRBV12-4 combines with J gene TRBJ1-5, with D uncertain. The CDR3 is made up of 17 amino acids. V lost 7 bases to trimming and J lost 0 bases, with 19 bases between them. DNA for the CDR3: TGTGCCAGCAACTCCTCGGAGGGATCGGATAGCAATCAGCCCCAGCATTTT. Protein sequence: CASNSSEGSDSNQPQHF.

This clonotype has just a few counts. V usage is TRBV12-3 or TRBV12-4 and J usage is TRBJ1-5; 12 bases line up with TRBD1. With 6 bases clipped from V and 5 bases from J, the junction kept 8 bases outside the gene matches. The CDR3 runs 16 residues. The CDR3 nucleotides read TGTGCCAGCAGCGAGAGGGGACAGGGGGCCCATCAGCCCCAGCATTTT. It is translated as CASSERGQGAHQPQHF.

This clonotype was seen more than once but under ten times. The chain has TRBV4-3 and TRBJ1-1; D unresolved. This CDR3 has 13 residues. CDR1 is LGHNA and CDR2 is YSLEER in the germline V gene. Deletions cut 1 base from V and 8 bases from J, with 11 bases between. CDR3 protein: CASSQVYGGEAFF. CDR3 bases: TGCGCCAGCAGCCAAGTTTACGGCGGAGAAGCTTTCTTT.

This rearrangement joins TRBV6-1 to TRBJ2-3; the D gene is possibly TRBD1 (5 bases). Trimming cost V 7 bases and J 0 bases, with 20 bases left between them. Germline assignment: CDR1 MNHNS and CDR2 SASEGT. The CDR3 sequence is 17 residues long. The CDR3 sequence: CASTTSRTFLSTDTQYF. The CDR3 DNA is TGTGCCAGCACCACGTCCCGGACATTTCTAAGCACAGATACGCAGTATTTT.

This clonotype occurred a few times. This may be a read error, as it is one base from a much larger clone. The chain uses TRBV9 and TRBJ2-1; D is perhaps TRBD2 (6 bases). Per germline, CDR1 SGDLS and CDR2 YYNGEE. Trimming took off 0 bases at V and 0 bases at J, with 7 bases between the two ends. This CDR3 has 15 amino acids. The CDR3, as DNA: TGTGCCAGCAGCGTAGCGGGAGTCTCCTACAATGAGCAGTTCTTC. It encodes CASSVAGVSYNEQFF.

This clonotype was seen many times. This chain joins TRBV20-1 and TRBJ2-3; D is possibly TRBD1 (5 bases). Germline CDR1 reads DFQATT; CDR2 reads SNEGSKA (reference sequence). CDR3 length: 11 amino acids. The V and J ends lost 2 bases and 14 bases respectively, with 14 bases between them. In DNA, the CDR3 is TGCAGTGCTAGAAAGGTCAGGGATTCGTATTTT. The encoded protein is CSARKVRDSYF.

This CDR3 reads CASSPQAETQYF. The CDR3 coding sequence is TGTGCCAGCAGCCCCCAGGCGGAGACCCAGTACTTC. This chain links TRBV7-9 with TRBJ2-5; D is uncertain. In germline, CDR1 is SEHNR, CDR2 FQNEAQ (reference sequence). CDR3 length: 12 amino acids. V was trimmed by 5 bases and J by 5 bases, leaving 9 bases between them.

This rearrangement joins TRBV5-1 to TRBJ2-3, with a weak D call TRBD1 (6 bases). Germline V lookup: CDR1 SGHRS, CDR2 YFSETQ. This CDR3 region has 15 residues. Deletions cut 2 bases from V and 0 bases from J, with 10 bases between. CDR3 DNA: TGCGCCAGCAGCTTACAGGGCACTAGCACAGATACGCAGTATTTT. This sequence encodes CASSLQGTSTDTQYF.

This clonotype appeared a few times. The CDR3 nucleotides read TGTGCCAGCAGTTCGGAAGGAAATAGCAATCAGCCCCAGCATTTT. Its translation is CASSSEGNSNQPQHF. The V gene is TRBV28, the J gene TRBJ1-5; unclear D gene. From germline, CDR1 is MDHEN and CDR2 SYDVKM. V dropped 4 bases and J dropped 0 bases, with 10 bases sitting between them. The CDR3 has 15 amino acids.

This clonotype turned up a few times. This chain links TRBV5-1 with TRBJ1-2, with 9 bases aligning to TRBD1. The CDR3 runs 15 residues. V trimming: 4 bases; J trimming: 2 bases; junction bases outside the gene matches: 6. The germline V gene encodes CDR1 SGHRS and CDR2 YFSETQ. CDR3 loop: CASSLWTGENYGYTF. The CDR3 region has the DNA TGCGCCAGCAGCCTATGGACAGGGGAAAACTATGGCTACACCTTC.

This clonotype has ten or more counts. V gene TRBV6-1 combines with J gene TRBJ1-6; 8 bases map to TRBD1. The CDR3 contains 13 residues. The junction had 2 bases not matched to a gene; V was cut back by 6 bases and J by 7 bases. Germline V gene lookup returns CDR1 MNHNS and CDR2 SASEGT. This CDR3 reads CASRGQVNSPLHF. CDR3 sequence (DNA): TGTGCCAGCAGGGGACAGGTCAATTCACCCCTCCACTTT.

The V gene is TRBV5-6, the J gene TRBJ2-7, with TRBD1 as a possible D gene (5 bases). The ends were cut back, 3 bases at V and 6 bases at J, with 13 bases in the middle. The CDR3 runs to 13 residues. The germline gives CDR1 SGHDT, CDR2 YYEEEE. CDR3 nucleotide sequence: TGTGCCAGCAGCTCCACGACAGACGTCGAGCAGTACTTC. Its translation is CASSSTTDVEQYF. Supplemented by reference TRBV5-6 and TRBJ2-7, the full variable domain reads DAGVTQSPTHLIKTRGQQVTLRCSPKSGHDTVSWYQQALGQGPQFIFQYYEEEERQRGNFPDRFSGHQFPNYSSELNVNALLLGDSALYLCASSSTTDVEQYFGPGTRLTVT.

V is TRBV7-3 and J is TRBJ2-1, with a tentative D call TRBD2 (6 bases). The CDR3 covers 11 residues. Germline loops: CDR1 SGHTA, CDR2 FQGTGA. Trimming shortened V by 5 bases and J by 9 bases, and 8 bases separated the two germline ends. In DNA form, the CDR3 reads TGTGCCAGCAGCGACGGGGGTGAGCAGTTCTTC. It specifies CASSDGGEQFF.

The chain has TRBV20-1 and TRBJ1-4; TRBD1 matches at 7 bases. With 6 bases clipped from V and 6 bases from J, the junction kept 7 bases outside the gene matches. The CDR3 runs 13 residues. Germline CDR1 and CDR2: DFQATT and SNEGSKA (reference sequence). CDR3 residues: CSAQGVEDEKLFF. The CDR3 nucleotides read TGCAGTGCCCAGGGGGTGGAAGATGAAAAACTGTTTTTT.